This T cell receptor (beta chain) was documented in a study of cytomegalovirus exposure and HLA in healthy donors. Those who donated were healthy bone marrow donors. 13 Jbeta primers and 60 Vbeta primers were used for the PCR. Assay used: immunoSEQ multiplex PCR; TCRdb lists only in-frame clones, some missing. The table lists fewer than 200,000 clones, around a tenth of them singletons. Of note for this clone: The junction departs from the called germline gene at one end, perhaps through a read error.

From germline, CDR1 is SGHTA and CDR2 FQGNSA. This CDR3 contains 15 residues. Sequencing input: PBMCs. The clonotype was recovered from a woman between 25 and 40 years old in good health and CMV-seropositive. This chain connects TRBV7-2 to TRBJ2-3, with TRBD2 matching over 9 bases. Here the CDR3 DNA reads TGTGCCAGCAGCTTGGTAGCGGGAGCAACAGATATGCAGTATTTT. It yields the protein CASSLVAGATDMQYF.